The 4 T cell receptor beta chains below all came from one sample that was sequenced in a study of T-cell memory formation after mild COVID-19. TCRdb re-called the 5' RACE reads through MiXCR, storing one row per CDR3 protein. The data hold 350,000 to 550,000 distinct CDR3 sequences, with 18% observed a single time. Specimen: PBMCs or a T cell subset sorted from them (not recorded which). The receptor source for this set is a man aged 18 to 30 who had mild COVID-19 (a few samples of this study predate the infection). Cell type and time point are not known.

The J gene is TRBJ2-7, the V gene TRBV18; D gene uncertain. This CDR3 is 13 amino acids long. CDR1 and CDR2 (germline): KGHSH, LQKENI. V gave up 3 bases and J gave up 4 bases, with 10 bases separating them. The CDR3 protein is CASSPHRFYEQYF. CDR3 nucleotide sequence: TGTGCCAGCTCACCCCACAGATTTTACGAGCAGTACTTC.

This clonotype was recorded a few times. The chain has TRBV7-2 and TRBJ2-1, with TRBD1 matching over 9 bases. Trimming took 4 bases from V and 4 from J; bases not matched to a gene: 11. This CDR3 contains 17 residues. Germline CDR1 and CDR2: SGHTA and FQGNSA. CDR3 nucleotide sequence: TGTGCCAGCAGCTCTATAGTGATCGGGACAGGGTACAATGAGCAGTTCTTC. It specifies CASSSIVIGTGYNEQFF. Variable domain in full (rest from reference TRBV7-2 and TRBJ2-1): GAGVSQSPSNKVTEKGKDVELRCDPISGHTALYWYRQSLGQGLEFLIYFQGNSAPDKSGLPSDRFSAERTGGSVSTLTIQRTQQEDSAVYLCASSSIVIGTGYNEQFFGPGTRLTVL.

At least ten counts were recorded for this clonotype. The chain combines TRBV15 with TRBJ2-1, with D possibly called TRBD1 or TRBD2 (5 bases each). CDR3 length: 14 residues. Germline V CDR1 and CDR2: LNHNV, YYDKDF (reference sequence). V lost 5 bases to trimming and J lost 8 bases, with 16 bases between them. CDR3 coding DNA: TGTGCCACCAGCTTACTCCGGGGCGTCGATGAGCAGTTCTTC. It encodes CATSLLRGVDEQFF.

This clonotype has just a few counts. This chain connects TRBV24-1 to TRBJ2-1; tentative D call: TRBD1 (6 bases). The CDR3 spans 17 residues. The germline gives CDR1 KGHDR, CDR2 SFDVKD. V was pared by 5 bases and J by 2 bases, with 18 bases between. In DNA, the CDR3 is TGTGCCACCAGTGCTTCTCTGAAACAGGGTCCCTACAATGAGCAGTTCTTC. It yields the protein CATSASLKQGPYNEQFF.